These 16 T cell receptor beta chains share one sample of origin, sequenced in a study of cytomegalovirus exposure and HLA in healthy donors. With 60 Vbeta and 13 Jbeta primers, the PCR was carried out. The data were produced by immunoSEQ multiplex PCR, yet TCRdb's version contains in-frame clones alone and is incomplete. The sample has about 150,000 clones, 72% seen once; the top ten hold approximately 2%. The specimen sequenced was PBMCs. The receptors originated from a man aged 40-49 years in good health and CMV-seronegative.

The CDR3, as DNA: TGTGCCAGCAGCTTGAGCCTATCCAATGAGCAGTTCTTC. Translation: CASSLSLSNEQFF. The V and J genes are TRBV5-4 and TRBJ2-1; D is undetermined. There are 13 residues in the CDR3. CDR1 and CDR2 (germline): SGHNT, YYREEE (reference sequence). Trimming cost V 1 base and J 6 bases, with 8 bases left between them.

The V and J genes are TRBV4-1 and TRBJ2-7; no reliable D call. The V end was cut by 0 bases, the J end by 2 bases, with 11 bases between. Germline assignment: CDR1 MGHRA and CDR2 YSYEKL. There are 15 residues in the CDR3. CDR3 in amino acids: CASSQEPGKPYEQYF. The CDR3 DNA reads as TGCGCCAGCAGCCAAGAACCAGGAAAACCCTACGAGCAGTACTTC.

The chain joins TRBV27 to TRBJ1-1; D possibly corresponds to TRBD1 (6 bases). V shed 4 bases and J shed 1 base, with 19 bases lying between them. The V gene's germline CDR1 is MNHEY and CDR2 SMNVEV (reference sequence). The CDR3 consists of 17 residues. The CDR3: CASSSTGWLTPNTEAFF. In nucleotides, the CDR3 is TGTGCCAGCAGTTCCACAGGGTGGCTGACCCCGAACACTGAAGCTTTCTTT.

CDR3 DNA: TGCGCCAGCAGCCAAGAAGGGGCAGGGAACACTGAAGCTTTCTTT. Translation gives CASSQEGAGNTEAFF. This rearrangement joins TRBV4-1 to TRBJ1-1; TRBD1 is a possible D gene (5 bases). Trimming shortened V by 0 bases and J by 1 base, and 9 bases separated the two germline ends. There are 15 residues in the CDR3. Germline V gives CDR1 MGHRA, CDR2 YSYEKL.

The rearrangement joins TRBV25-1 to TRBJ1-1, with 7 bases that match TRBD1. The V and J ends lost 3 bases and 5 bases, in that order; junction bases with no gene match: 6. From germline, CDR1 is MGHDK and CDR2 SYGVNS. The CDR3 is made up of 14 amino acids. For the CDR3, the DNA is TGTGCCAGCAGTGAGCGGACAGGCTGGACTGAAGCTTTCTTT. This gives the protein CASSERTGWTEAFF.

CDR3 residues: CASSLDRDHGYTF. Written as DNA, the CDR3 is TGTGCCAGCAGCCTGGACAGGGATCATGGCTACACCTTC. The V gene is TRBV6-5, the J gene TRBJ1-2; 8 bases are shared with TRBD1. Germline V gene lookup returns CDR1 MNHEY and CDR2 SVGAGI. The CDR3 is 13 amino acids. With 6 bases clipped from V and 6 bases from J, the junction kept 6 bases outside the gene matches.

The chain's CDR3 is CASSPRGDIQYF. The CDR3 DNA is TGTGCCAGCAGTCCTCGGGGGGACATTCAGTACTTC. The chain uses TRBV27 and TRBJ2-4; 7 bases map to TRBD2. Germline V gives CDR1 MNHEY, CDR2 SMNVEV (reference sequence). There are 12 residues in the CDR3. Trimming at V came to 5 bases and at J to 8 bases, leaving 3 bases not matched to a gene.

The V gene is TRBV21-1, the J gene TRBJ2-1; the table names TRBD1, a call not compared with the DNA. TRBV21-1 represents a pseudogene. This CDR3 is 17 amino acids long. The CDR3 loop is CASSNLNRIRGYNEQFF. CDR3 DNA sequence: TGTGCCAGCAGCAATCTAAACCGCATTAGGGGATACAATGAGCAGTTCTTC.

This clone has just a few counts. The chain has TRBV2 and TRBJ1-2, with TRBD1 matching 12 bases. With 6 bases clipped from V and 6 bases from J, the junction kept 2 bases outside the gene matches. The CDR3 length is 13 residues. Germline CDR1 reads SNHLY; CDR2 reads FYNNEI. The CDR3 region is CASRGTGGDGYTF. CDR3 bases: TGTGCCAGCAGAGGGACAGGGGGCGATGGCTACACCTTC.

The CDR3 DNA reads TGTGCCAGCATCTCAAGCGGGAGCCGTGACGAGCAGTACTTC. It yields the protein CASISSGSRDEQYF. V and J are TRBV6-1 and TRBJ2-7, with TRBD2 matching 8 bases. J was trimmed by 5 bases and V by 7 bases; bases with no gene match: 10. Germline CDR1 and CDR2: MNHNS and SASEGT. The CDR3 runs 14 residues.

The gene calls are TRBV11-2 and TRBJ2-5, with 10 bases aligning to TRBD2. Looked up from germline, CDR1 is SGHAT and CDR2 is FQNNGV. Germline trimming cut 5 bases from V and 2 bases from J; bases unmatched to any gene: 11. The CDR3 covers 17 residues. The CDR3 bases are TGTGCCAGCAGCGCCACCAGCGGGGGGGCCTGGCAAGAGACCCAGTACTTC. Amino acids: CASSATSGGAWQETQYF.

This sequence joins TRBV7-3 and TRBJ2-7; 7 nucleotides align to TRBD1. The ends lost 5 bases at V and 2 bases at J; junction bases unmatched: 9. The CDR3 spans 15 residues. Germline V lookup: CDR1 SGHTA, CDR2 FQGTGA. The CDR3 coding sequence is TGTGCCAGCAGCACACGGGACAGTATCACCTACGAGCAGTACTTC. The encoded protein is CASSTRDSITYEQYF. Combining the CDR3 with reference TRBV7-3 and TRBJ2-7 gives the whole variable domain GAGVSQTPSNKVTEKGKYVELRCDPISGHTALYWYRQSLGQGPEFLIYFQGTGAADDSGLPNDRFFAVRPEGSVSTLKIQRTERGDSAVYLCASSTRDSITYEQYFGPGTRLTVT.

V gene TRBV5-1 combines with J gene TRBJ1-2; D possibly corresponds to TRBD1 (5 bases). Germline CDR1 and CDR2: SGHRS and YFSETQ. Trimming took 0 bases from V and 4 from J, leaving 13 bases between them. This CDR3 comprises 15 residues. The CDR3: CASSLAVGGGYGYTF. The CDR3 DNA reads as TGCGCCAGCAGCTTGGCCGTGGGGGGAGGCTATGGCTACACCTTC.

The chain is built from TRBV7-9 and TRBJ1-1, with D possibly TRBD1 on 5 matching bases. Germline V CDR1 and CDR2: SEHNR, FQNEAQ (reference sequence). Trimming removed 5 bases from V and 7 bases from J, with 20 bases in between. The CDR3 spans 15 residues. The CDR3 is CASSAGGTAWDEAFF. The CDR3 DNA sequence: TGTGCCAGCAGCGCCGGCGGGACGGCTTGGGATGAAGCTTTCTTT.

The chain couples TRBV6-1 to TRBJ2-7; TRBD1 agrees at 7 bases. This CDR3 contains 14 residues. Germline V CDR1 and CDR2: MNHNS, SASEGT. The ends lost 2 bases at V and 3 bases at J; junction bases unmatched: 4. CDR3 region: CASSEWPGGYEQYF. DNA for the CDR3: TGTGCCAGCAGTGAATGGCCAGGGGGCTACGAGCAGTACTTC.

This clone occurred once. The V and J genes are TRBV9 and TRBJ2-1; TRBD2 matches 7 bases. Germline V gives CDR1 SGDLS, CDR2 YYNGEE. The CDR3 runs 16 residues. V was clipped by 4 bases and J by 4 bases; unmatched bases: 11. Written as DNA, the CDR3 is TGTGCCAGCAGCCGAGGGGCCGGGAGGCCTTACAATGAGCAGTTCTTC. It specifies CASSRGAGRPYNEQFF.